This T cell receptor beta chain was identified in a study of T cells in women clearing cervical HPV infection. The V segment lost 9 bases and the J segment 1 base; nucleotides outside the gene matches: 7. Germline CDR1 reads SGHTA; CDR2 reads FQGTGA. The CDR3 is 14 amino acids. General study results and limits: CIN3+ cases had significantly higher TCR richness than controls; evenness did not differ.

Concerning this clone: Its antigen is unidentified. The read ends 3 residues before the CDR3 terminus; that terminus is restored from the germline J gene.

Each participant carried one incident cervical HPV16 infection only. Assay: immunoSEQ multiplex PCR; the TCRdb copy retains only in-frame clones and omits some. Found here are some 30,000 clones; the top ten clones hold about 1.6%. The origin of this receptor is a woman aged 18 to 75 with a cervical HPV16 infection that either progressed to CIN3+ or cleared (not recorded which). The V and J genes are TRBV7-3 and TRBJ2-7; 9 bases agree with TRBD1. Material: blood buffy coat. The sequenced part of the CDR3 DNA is TGTGCCAGTCGCCCTGGACAGGGGTCCTACGAG. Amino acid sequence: CASRPGQGSYE. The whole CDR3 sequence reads CASRPGQGSYEQYF.